Following are 21 T cell receptor beta chains from one sample sequenced in a study of blood T cell repertoires in COVID-19. The data were produced by immunoSEQ multiplex PCR, yet TCRdb's version contains in-frame clones alone and is incomplete. The table lists more than 85,000 clones, 85% of them singletons. Sequencing was performed on peripheral blood. The receptors come from a man in his fifties with acute or convalescent COVID-19.

The V and J genes are TRBV30 and TRBJ2-7; 13 positions match TRBD2. J was trimmed by 3 bases and V by 2 bases; bases with no gene match: 1. The CDR3 spans 14 residues. Germline V gene lookup returns CDR1 GTSNPN and CDR2 SVGIG (reference sequence). The CDR3 sequence is CAWSRTSGGYEQYF. Here the CDR3 DNA reads TGTGCCTGGAGTCGGACTAGCGGGGGCTACGAGCAGTACTTC.

The V gene is TRBV19, the J gene TRBJ2-2; D possibly corresponds to TRBD1 (6 bases). Trimming removed 4 bases from V and 2 bases from J, with 17 bases in between. This CDR3 region has 17 residues. The V gene's germline CDR1 is LNHDA and CDR2 SQIVND (reference sequence). In nucleotides, the CDR3 is TGTGCCAGTAGTACCTCACTTTACAGGGCTAACACCGGGGAGCTGTTTTTT. This encodes CASSTSLYRANTGELFF. Based on the CDR3 plus reference TRBV19 and TRBJ2-2, the full variable domain is DGGITQSPKYLFRKEGQNVTLSCEQNLNHDAMYWYRQDPGQGLRLIYYSQIVNDFQKGDIAEGYSVSREKKESFPLTVTSAQKNPTAFYLCASSTSLYRANTGELFFGEGSRLTVL.

V usage is TRBV24-1 and J usage is TRBJ2-3; 13 bases agree with TRBD2. Germline loops: CDR1 KGHDR, CDR2 SFDVKD. After removal of 6 bases from V and 0 bases from J, the junction contained 8 bases not matched to a gene. The CDR3 is 18 amino acids. This chain's CDR3 is CATSTTSGGASSTDTQYF. In DNA, the CDR3 is TGTGCCACCAGTACCACTAGCGGGGGGGCCTCAAGCACAGATACGCAGTATTTT.

There are a few counts of this clone. The chain links TRBV3-1 (or the pseudogene TRBV3-2) to TRBJ1-5, with a tentative D call TRBD1 (6 bases). The V end lost 4 bases, the J end lost 5 bases, and 12 bases lay between the germline ends. The CDR3 is 14 residues long. CDR1 LGHDT and CDR2 YNNKEL come from the germline V gene (reference sequence). CDR3 amino acids: CASSPQGSDQPQHF. In DNA, the CDR3 is TGTGCCAGCAGCCCCCAGGGGAGTGATCAGCCCCAGCATTTT.

This chain joins TRBV10-2 and TRBJ1-1; the D is unclear. Germline V gene sequence: CDR1 WSHSY, CDR2 SAAADI. V was pared by 2 bases and J by 7 bases, with 11 bases between. This CDR3 has 13 amino acids. The DNA for the CDR3 is TGCGCCAGCAGTGAGATAGAGACACATGAAGCTTTCTTT. Translating it yields CASSEIETHEAFF.

This clone was seen a single time. The CDR3 loop is CASSSRPRTLSSYEQYF. CDR3 DNA: TGTGCCAGCAGCTCTAGGCCCCGGACATTAAGCTCCTACGAGCAGTACTTC. V usage is TRBV7-9 and J usage is TRBJ2-7; D is perhaps TRBD1 (5 bases). The germline gives CDR1 SEHNR, CDR2 FQNEAQ (reference sequence). The V end lost 4 bases, the J end lost 0 bases, and 19 bases lay between the germline ends. The CDR3 covers 17 residues. The full variable domain, its missing parts supplied by reference TRBV7-9 and TRBJ2-7, is DTGVSQNPRHKITKRGQNVTFRCDPISEHNRLYWYRQTLGQGPEFLTYFQNEAQLEKSRLLSDRFSAERPKGSFSTLEIQRTEQGDSAMYLCASSSRPRTLSSYEQYFGPGTRLTVT.

The V gene is TRBV3-1 (or the pseudogene TRBV3-2), the J gene TRBJ1-1; D call uncertain. Trimming removed 2 bases from V and 4 bases from J, with 8 bases in between. Germline CDR1 is LGHDT and CDR2 is YNNKEL (reference sequence). The CDR3 is made up of 13 amino acids. The CDR3 protein is CASSQRGLTEAFF. CDR3 coding DNA: TGTGCCAGCAGCCAACGCGGCCTCACTGAAGCTTTCTTT.

V is TRBV19 and J is TRBJ1-3; no clear D. Germline CDR1 reads LNHDA; CDR2 reads SQIVND (reference sequence). The CDR3 sequence is 13 residues long. V was shortened by 6 bases and J by 2 bases, with 8 bases between the two germline ends. The CDR3 spells CASRDLPGNTIYF. The CDR3, as DNA: TGTGCCAGTAGGGACTTACCTGGAAACACCATATATTTT.

On this clone itself: Other DNA sequences of this sample code for an identical CDR3. The rearrangement uses TRBV5-1 and TRBJ1-1; D ambiguous. Trimming took 0 bases from V and 1 from J, leaving 7 bases between them. Germline V lookup: CDR1 SGHRS, CDR2 YFSETQ. This CDR3 comprises 14 residues. The CDR3 sequence: CASSLGHSNTEAFF. The CDR3 DNA is TGCGCCAGCAGCTTGGGTCACTCGAACACTGAAGCTTTCTTT. The full variable domain, completed using reference TRBV5-1 and TRBJ1-1, is KAGVTQTPRYLIKTRGQQVTLSCSPISGHRSVSWYQQTPGQGLQFLFEYFSETQRNKGNFPGRFSGRQFSNSRSEMNVSTLELGDSALYLCASSLGHSNTEAFFGQGTRLTVV.

This chain uses TRBV6-5 with TRBJ1-6; D perhaps matches TRBD1 (6 bases). The V end lost 5 bases, the J end lost 4 bases, and 12 bases lay between the germline ends. This CDR3 has 15 amino acids. Germline values: CDR1 MNHEY, CDR2 SVGAGI. The CDR3 DNA reads TGTGCCAGCAGTCGGACAGACGATTATAATTCACCCCTCCACTTT. Protein: CASSRTDDYNSPLHF.

The chain combines TRBV19 with TRBJ2-7, with no clear D. Germline CDR1 and CDR2: LNHDA and SQIVND (reference sequence). The CDR3 contains 13 residues. With 3 bases removed from V and 6 bases from J, the gap between germline ends came to 12 bases. The CDR3 loop reads CASSIKPRSEQYF. The DNA of the CDR3 is TGTGCCAGTAGTATTAAACCGCGGTCCGAGCAGTACTTC.

The chain recombines TRBV12-3 or TRBV12-4 with TRBJ2-3; the D is unclear. The CDR3 contains 12 residues. Trimming removed 10 bases at V and 2 bases at J, with 10 bases between. CDR3 amino acids: CATAPVTDTQYF. The CDR3 coding sequence is TGTGCCACCGCACCGGTCACAGATACGCAGTATTTT.

The V call is TRBV20-1, the J call TRBJ2-7; no definite D call. This CDR3 region has 11 residues. V lost 0 bases and J 3 bases, leaving 3 bases between the germline ends. Germline CDR1 reads DFQATT; CDR2 reads SNEGSKA (reference sequence). The CDR3 DNA reads TGCAGTGCTAGAGAACTCTACGAGCAGTACTTC. It encodes CSARELYEQYF.

V usage is TRBV4-1 and J usage is TRBJ1-4, with D tentatively TRBD1 (6 bases). Germline V gene lookup returns CDR1 MGHRA and CDR2 YSYEKL. Trimming took off 0 bases at V and 8 bases at J, with 13 bases between the two ends. The CDR3 covers 15 residues. The CDR3 DNA reads TGCGCCAGCAGCCAAGAGGGGGGGGCTGGGGAAAAACTGTTTTTT. This sequence encodes CASSQEGGAGEKLFF.

This chain connects TRBV7-3 to TRBJ2-1; D uncertain. This CDR3 region has 12 residues. Germline V lookup: CDR1 SGHTA, CDR2 FQGTGA. The V end lost 5 bases, the J end lost 10 bases, and 12 bases lay between the germline ends. CDR3 sequence: CASSLNNEEQFF. The CDR3 coding sequence is TGTGCCAGCAGCCTCAATAACGAGGAGCAGTTCTTC.

This clone is a singleton in its sample. The chain links TRBV19 to TRBJ1-5; 7 positions agree with TRBD1. Germline-derived CDR1 and CDR2 are LNHDA and SQIVND (reference sequence). V lost 5 bases and J lost 7; bases outside the gene matches: 8. This CDR3 contains 14 residues. The CDR3 DNA is TGTGCCAGTAGTTTCGGGACAGAAAACCAGCCCCAGCATTTT. Protein sequence: CASSFGTENQPQHF.

The V and J genes are TRBV2 and TRBJ1-5; TRBD1 matches at 8 bases. J lost 5 bases, V lost 6 bases, and 6 bases had no gene match. The germline gives CDR1 SNHLY, CDR2 FYNNEI. The CDR3 contains 14 residues. CDR3 in amino acids: CASRGQGLHQPQHF. DNA for the CDR3: TGTGCCAGCAGAGGACAGGGTCTACATCAGCCCCAGCATTTT.

This clone was counted a single time. CDR3 coding DNA: TGTGCCAGCAGCTTGGATACAAGACAGGGGGCGTATCAACTGTTTTTT. Translating it yields CASSLDTRQGAYQLFF. The rearrangement uses TRBV5-6 and TRBJ1-4, with 10 bases fitting TRBD1. V lost 0 bases and J lost 12; bases outside the gene matches: 11. The length of the CDR3 is 16 residues. Germline V gives CDR1 SGHDT, CDR2 YYEEEE. Full variable domain (remainder filled in from reference TRBV5-6 and TRBJ1-4): DAGVTQSPTHLIKTRGQQVTLRCSPKSGHDTVSWYQQALGQGPQFIFQYYEEEERQRGNFPDRFSGHQFPNYSSELNVNALLLGDSALYLCASSLDTRQGAYQLFFGSGTQLSVL.

The chain's CDR3 is CASSARLGNYEQYF. The CDR3 region has the DNA TGTGCCAGTAGTGCCCGACTAGGAAACTACGAGCAGTACTTC. The chain recombines TRBV19 with TRBJ2-7; TRBD2 is a possible D gene (6 bases). Germline V gene lookup returns CDR1 LNHDA and CDR2 SQIVND (reference sequence). There are 14 residues in the CDR3. Deletions cut 5 bases from V and 3 bases from J, with 14 bases between. Drawing the rest from reference TRBV19 and TRBJ2-7, the complete variable domain is DGGITQSPKYLFRKEGQNVTLSCEQNLNHDAMYWYRQDPGQGLRLIYYSQIVNDFQKGDIAEGYSVSREKKESFPLTVTSAQKNPTAFYLCASSARLGNYEQYFGPGTRLTVT.

The CDR3 is CASSGQARYGYTF. The CDR3, as DNA: TGTGCCAGCAGCGGACAGGCACGCTATGGCTACACCTTC. V usage is TRBV2 and J usage is TRBJ1-2, with TRBD1 matching over 7 bases. The germline gives CDR1 SNHLY, CDR2 FYNNEI. CDR3 length: 13 residues. V trimming: 6 bases; J trimming: 4 bases; junction bases outside the gene matches: 5. Looking up the rest from reference TRBV2 and TRBJ1-2 gives the full variable domain: EPEVTQTPSHQVTQMGQEVILRCVPISNHLYFYWYRQILGQKVEFLVSFYNNEISEKSEIFDDQFSVERPDGSNFTLKIRSTKLEDSAMYFCASSGQARYGYTFGSGTRLTVV.

This clone has just one count. The rearrangement links TRBV18 to TRBJ2-7; 7 nucleotides align to TRBD1. Trimming removed 3 bases from V and 2 bases from J; junction bases left unmatched: 4. Germline values: CDR1 KGHSH, CDR2 LQKENI. CDR3 length: 14 residues. The CDR3 loop reads CASSPGQSPYEQYF. For the CDR3, the DNA is TGTGCCAGCTCACCGGGACAGTCCCCCTACGAGCAGTACTTC.